The 5 T cell receptor beta chains given below trace back to one sample, sequenced in a study of shared T cell receptors in the human thymus. The repertoire was sequenced with immunoSEQ multiplex PCR; TCRdb's copy has only in-frame clones and lacks some. The sample comprises about 400,000 clones, over 90% of which are singletons, and approximately 0.02% rests with the top ten. The specimen was thymocytes. The receptors derive from a human donor.

This chain joins TRBV5-1 and TRBJ2-3; 8 bases fit TRBD2. V trimming: 7 bases; J trimming: 3 bases; junction bases outside the gene matches: 22. The CDR3 extends over 19 amino acids. CDR1 and CDR2 (germline): SGHRS, YFSETQ. The CDR3: CASGPLVREGSSPTDTQYF. The CDR3 nucleotides read TGCGCCAGCGGCCCCCTTGTTCGGGAGGGCTCTAGTCCTACAGATACGCAGTATTTT.

A remark on this clone: An end of the junction differs from the germline gene, which may be a read error. The chain couples TRBV7-7 to TRBJ2-5; TRBD1 agrees at 7 bases. The CDR3 runs 13 residues. Germline loops: CDR1 SSHAT, CDR2 FNYEAQ (reference sequence). Here the CDR3 reads CASSGQDQETQYF. The CDR3 nucleotides are TGTGCTAGCAGCGGACAGGACCAAGAGACCCAGTACTTC. The whole variable domain, filled in from reference TRBV7-7 and TRBJ2-5, reads GAGVSQSPRYKVTKRGQDVTLRCDPISSHATLYWYQQALGQGPEFLTYFNYEAQPDKSGLPSDRFSAERPEGSISTLTIQRTEQRDSAMYRCASSGQDQETQYFGPGTRLLVL.

The V and J genes are TRBV2 and TRBJ2-7; TRBD1 agrees at 9 bases. Germline loops: CDR1 SNHLY, CDR2 FYNNEI. Trimming cost V 4 bases and J 3 bases; bases outside gene matches: 4. The CDR3 loop spans 14 amino acids. CDR3 DNA sequence: TGTGCCAGCAGTGTCCGGACAGGGGACTACGAGCAGTACTTC. Translated: CASSVRTGDYEQYF.

This chain connects TRBV18 to TRBJ2-5; the D is unclear. This CDR3 has 11 amino acids. Trimming removed 5 bases from V and 5 bases from J, with 6 bases in between. Germline V CDR1 and CDR2: KGHSH, LQKENI. The CDR3 here is CASSGSETQYF. In DNA form, the CDR3 reads TGTGCCAGCTCAGGCAGTGAGACCCAGTACTTC.

This chain connects TRBV5-1 to TRBJ2-7, with TRBD2 matching 11 bases. The CDR3 has 14 amino acids. Germline CDR1 and CDR2: SGHRS and YFSETQ. With 2 bases clipped from V and 5 bases from J, the junction kept 3 bases outside the gene matches. The CDR3 nucleotides are TGCGCCAGCAGCTTCTTTAGCGGGAGGGACGAGCAGTACTTC. Its translation is CASSFFSGRDEQYF.